The next 3 T cell receptor beta chains were all read from a single sample in a study of T-cell reconstitution after alpha-beta-depleted transplantation in children. Unique molecular identifiers were used to barcode this TCRbeta library. TCRdb fed the PCR reads into MiXCR, producing one record per CDR3 protein. The sample has fewer than 700,000 distinct CDR3 sequences, over 10% seen once. Sequencing used PBMCs, mostly from graft donor cells, obtained 360 days after TCRalphabeta/CD19-depleted stem cell transplant. These receptors all stem from a male patient younger than 18 who had a stem cell transplant for acute myeloid leukemia, so the T cells may come from the graft donor.

This clonotype is a singleton in its sample. The V and J genes are TRBV7-6 and TRBJ2-1, with D tentatively TRBD2 (5 bases). Trimming took 4 bases from V and 0 from J, leaving 16 bases between them. This CDR3 contains 17 residues. In germline, CDR1 is SGHVS, CDR2 FNYEAQ. This chain's CDR3 is CASSSNSRRSSYNEQFF. The DNA of the CDR3 is TGTGCCAGCAGCTCGAACTCTAGGAGGAGCTCCTACAATGAGCAGTTCTTC.

There are a few counts of this clonotype. The V gene is TRBV20-1, the J gene TRBJ2-3, with 10 bases that match TRBD1. Per the germline V gene, CDR1 is DFQATT and CDR2 is SNEGSKA (reference sequence). CDR3 length: 14 residues. With 6 bases clipped from V and 1 base from J, the junction kept 4 bases outside the gene matches. This CDR3 reads CSAQGTGGTDTQYF. The CDR3 DNA reads TGCAGTGCCCAGGGGACAGGGGGCACAGATACGCAGTATTTT.

This clonotype was seen ten or more times. The chain has TRBV4-3 and TRBJ2-3, with TRBD2 identical over 9 bases. From germline, CDR1 is LGHNA and CDR2 YSLEER. The ends lost 3 bases at V and 6 bases at J; junction bases unmatched: 16. CDR3 length: 18 amino acids. The CDR3 here is CASSQQPKGGRAEDTQYF. CDR3 DNA: TGCGCCAGCAGCCAGCAACCGAAGGGCGGGAGGGCCGAGGATACGCAGTATTTT.